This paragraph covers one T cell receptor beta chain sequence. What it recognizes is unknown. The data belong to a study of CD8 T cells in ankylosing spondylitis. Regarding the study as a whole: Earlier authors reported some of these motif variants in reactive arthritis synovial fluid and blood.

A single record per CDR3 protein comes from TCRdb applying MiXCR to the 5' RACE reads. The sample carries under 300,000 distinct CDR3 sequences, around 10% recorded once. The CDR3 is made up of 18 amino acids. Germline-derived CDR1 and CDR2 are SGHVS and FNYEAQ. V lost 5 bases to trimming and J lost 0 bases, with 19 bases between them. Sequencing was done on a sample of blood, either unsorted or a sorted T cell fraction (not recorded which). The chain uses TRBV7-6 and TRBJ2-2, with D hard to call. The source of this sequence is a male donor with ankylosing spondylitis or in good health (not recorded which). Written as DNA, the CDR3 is TGTGCCAGCAGCCCCGAGCATGGGGTTGTGGCGAACACCGGGGAGCTGTTTTTT. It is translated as CASSPEHGVVANTGELFF.